A single sample gave rise to the 3 T cell receptor beta chains below, sequenced in a study of blood T cell repertoires in COVID-19. Repertoires were generated with immunoSEQ multiplex PCR, while TCRdb's copy carries only in-frame clones and drops some. The data show 150,000 to 200,000 clones, roughly 90% seen once. Sequences were obtained from peripheral blood. These receptors came from a woman between 70 and 85 years old with acute or convalescent COVID-19.

A word on this clone: This specimen includes other DNA sequences encoding the same CDR3. The gene calls are TRBV5-1 and TRBJ1-1; no firm D call. The CDR3 loop spans 13 amino acids. Germline values: CDR1 SGHRS, CDR2 YFSETQ. Trimming stripped 0 bases from V and 2 bases from J, with 5 bases between. In DNA form, the CDR3 reads TGCGCCAGCAGCTTGGACAGTAACACTGAAGCTTTCTTT. Its translation is CASSLDSNTEAFF.

This clone appeared a single time. The V gene is TRBV5-1, the J gene TRBJ1-2, with 7 bases matching TRBD1. The germline V gene encodes CDR1 SGHRS and CDR2 YFSETQ. This CDR3 comprises 15 residues. With 7 bases clipped from V and 4 bases from J, the junction kept 13 bases outside the gene matches. The CDR3 is CASSFLGQRTYGYTF. CDR3 sequence (DNA): TGCGCCAGCTCCTTCCTGGGACAGCGGACCTATGGCTACACCTTC. Full variable domain (rest looked up from reference TRBV5-1 and TRBJ1-2): KAGVTQTPRYLIKTRGQQVTLSCSPISGHRSVSWYQQTPGQGLQFLFEYFSETQRNKGNFPGRFSGRQFSNSRSEMNVSTLELGDSALYLCASSFLGQRTYGYTFGSGTRLTVV.

V usage is TRBV7-9 and J usage is TRBJ2-2, with D tentatively TRBD2 (5 bases). Germline CDR1 is SEHNR and CDR2 is FQNEAQ (reference sequence). V gave up 3 bases and J gave up 3 bases, with 8 bases separating them. This CDR3 spans 14 amino acids. CDR3: CASSFREYTGELFF. The DNA for the CDR3 is TGTGCCAGCAGCTTTCGGGAATACACCGGGGAGCTGTTTTTT.